These 16 T cell receptor beta chains were all obtained from the same sample, sequenced in a study of OX40 agonist ivuxolimab in advanced cancers. Some clones are missing from TCRdb's copy, which holds only in-frame ones; the method was immunoSEQ multiplex PCR. The sample includes about 38,000 clones, roughly 80% seen only once; the top ten take around 21%. Sequencing used CD4+ or CD8+ T cells sorted from blood, obtained in a trial of the OX40 agonist ivuxolimab. Receptors originate from an adult with an advanced solid tumor such as melanoma, head and neck, liver or kidney cancer.

The chain carries TRBV6-5 and TRBJ2-3, with TRBD1 matching 11 bases. Germline assignment: CDR1 MNHEY and CDR2 SVGAGI. The length of the CDR3 is 15 residues. V lost 6 bases and J lost 5; bases outside the gene matches: 7. The CDR3 DNA sequence: TGTGCCAGCAGCGGACAGGGGGCACGGATAGATACGCAGTATTTT. The encoded protein is CASSGQGARIDTQYF.

The chain joins TRBV15 to TRBJ2-5, with a tentative D call TRBD1 (5 bases). TRBJ2-7 matches the DNA end more closely, so the J call is doubtful. Germline V gene data show CDR1 as LNHNV and CDR2 as YYDKDF (reference sequence). The CDR3 totals 14 residues. The CDR3 is CATSPQSDSYEQYF. The CDR3 DNA is TGTGCCACCAGCCCCCAGTCCGACAGCTACGAGCAGTACTTC.

The gene calls are TRBV7-6 and TRBJ2-2; 10 bases fit TRBD2. Germline V CDR1 and CDR2: SGHVS, FNYEAQ. With V trimmed by 5 bases and J by 1 base, 1 base remained unmatched. The CDR3 has 15 residues. CDR3 sequence: CASSPSGGNTGELFF. The CDR3 nucleotides read TGTGCCAGCAGCCCTAGCGGGGGGAACACCGGGGAGCTGTTTTTT.

The V call is TRBV7-8, the J call TRBJ1-6; weak D call: TRBD1 (6 bases). Germline CDR1 reads SGHVS; CDR2 reads FQNEAQ. CDR3 length: 13 amino acids. The V end was cut by 5 bases, the J end by 10 bases, with 12 bases between. This chain's CDR3 is CASSPGGVSPLHF. The CDR3 DNA reads TGTGCCAGCAGCCCCGGGGGCGTATCACCCCTCCACTTT.

This chain connects TRBV5-1 to TRBJ2-5; 14 bases agree with TRBD2. The ends lost 2 bases at V and 5 bases at J; junction bases unmatched: 11. Germline V gene lookup returns CDR1 SGHRS and CDR2 YFSETQ. CDR3 length: 18 residues. CDR3 sequence (DNA): TGCGCCAGCAGCTTCCCGGGACTAGCGGGAGTAGATTCCGAGACCCAGTACTTC. This translates into CASSFPGLAGVDSETQYF.

In its sample, this clone was seen a few times. The CDR3 nucleotides read TGTGCCAGCTCACCAGGTCAGTTCCGAAGCTCCTACGAGCAGTACTTC. Translation gives CASSPGQFRSSYEQYF. The gene calls are TRBV18 and TRBJ2-7; unclear D gene. Between the trimmed V and J ends, which lost 2 bases and 0 bases, there was a span of 14 bases. CDR1 is KGHSH, CDR2 LQKENI, per germline. This CDR3 spans 16 amino acids.

This clone was detected only once. J is TRBJ2-1 and V is TRBV19; D assignment may be TRBD1 or TRBD2 (5 bases each). The CDR3 runs 16 residues. The V end was cut by 10 bases, the J end by 2 bases, with 21 bases between. Germline V gives CDR1 LNHDA, CDR2 SQIVND (reference sequence). The CDR3 loop reads CATSSGPPRAYNEQFF. In DNA form, the CDR3 reads TGTGCCACCTCATCGGGACCACCTCGGGCCTACAATGAGCAGTTCTTC.

This chain links TRBV5-8 with TRBJ1-4; 10 nucleotides match TRBD1. CDR1 and CDR2 (germline): SGHTS, YDEGEE. The junction had 3 bases not matched to a gene; V was cut back by 4 bases and J by 6 bases. The CDR3 contains 14 residues. This CDR3 reads CASSPGTGDEKLFF. The DNA of the CDR3 is TGTGCCAGCAGCCCCGGGACAGGGGATGAAAAACTGTTTTTT.

This clone was counted a single time. The CDR3: CASSYRQGAGNTIYF. CDR3 DNA sequence: TGTGCCAGCAGTTACCGTCAGGGGGCTGGAAACACCATATATTTT. The chain has TRBV6-5 and TRBJ1-3, with TRBD1 matching over 7 bases. The germline CDR1 and CDR2 sequences are MNHEY and SVGAGI. V lost 2 bases, J lost 2 bases, and 3 bases stayed unmatched. CDR3 length: 15 amino acids.

This chain joins TRBV19 and TRBJ1-2; weak D call: TRBD1 (5 bases). The CDR3 length is 15 residues. Germline V CDR1 and CDR2: LNHDA, SQIVND (reference sequence). The ends were cut back, 5 bases at V and 2 bases at J, with 15 bases in the middle. The CDR3 bases are TGTGCCAGTAGTCTCGGGGCTGGAAGAAACTATGGCTACACCTTC. Its protein product is CASSLGAGRNYGYTF.

This sequence joins TRBV6-6 and TRBJ2-2; D unresolved. CDR1 and CDR2 (germline): MNHNY, SVGAGI (reference sequence). The CDR3 consists of 15 residues. Trimming stripped 6 bases from V and 0 bases from J, with 11 bases between. The CDR3 here is CASSHNTPNTGELFF. The CDR3 DNA follows: TGTGCCAGCAGCCACAATACCCCGAACACCGGGGAGCTGTTTTTT.

This rearrangement joins TRBV6-6 to TRBJ2-3, with a weak D call TRBD1 (6 bases). Looked up from germline, CDR1 is MNHNY and CDR2 is SVGAGI (reference sequence). V dropped 11 bases and J dropped 6 bases, with 21 bases sitting between them. This CDR3 has 14 amino acids. In DNA form, the CDR3 reads TGTGCCTCCGATCCTAGGGGGTTTGTCGATACGCAGTATTTT. It is translated as CASDPRGFVDTQYF.

The chain links TRBV4-1 to TRBJ1-2; no definite D call. CDR1 and CDR2 (germline): MGHRA, YSYEKL. The CDR3 extends over 14 amino acids. Trimming shortened V by 4 bases and J by 2 bases, and 11 bases separated the two germline ends. CDR3 residues: CASSRQRENYGYTF. Written as DNA, the CDR3 is TGCGCCAGCAGCCGTCAGAGAGAGAACTATGGCTACACCTTC.

The rearrangement uses TRBV7-9 and TRBJ2-7; possible D gene TRBD1, 6 bases. The CDR3 totals 15 residues. Germline CDR1 SEHNR, CDR2 FQNEAQ (reference sequence). Trimming removed 1 base from V and 2 bases from J, with 12 bases in between. Here the CDR3 reads CASSLDTGNPYEQYF. The CDR3 coding sequence is TGTGCCAGCAGCTTAGATACAGGGAACCCCTACGAGCAGTACTTC.

The chain employs TRBV6-5 and TRBJ1-1; unclear D gene. Germline CDR1 reads MNHEY; CDR2 reads SVGAGI. V was cut by 6 bases and J by 1 base, with 9 bases left in between. CDR3 size: 13 residues. CDR3 DNA: TGTGCCAGCAGATTAACAGAGAACACTGAAGCTTTCTTT. Residues: CASRLTENTEAFF.

The genes are TRBV9 and TRBJ2-1; 7 bases match TRBD2. The V gene's germline CDR1 is SGDLS and CDR2 YYNGEE. This CDR3 has 15 amino acids. V dropped 0 bases and J dropped 3; count of bases not matched to a gene: 3. CDR3 loop: CASSVVGGNYNEQFF. Written as DNA, the CDR3 is TGTGCCAGCAGCGTAGTGGGGGGGAACTACAATGAGCAGTTCTTC.